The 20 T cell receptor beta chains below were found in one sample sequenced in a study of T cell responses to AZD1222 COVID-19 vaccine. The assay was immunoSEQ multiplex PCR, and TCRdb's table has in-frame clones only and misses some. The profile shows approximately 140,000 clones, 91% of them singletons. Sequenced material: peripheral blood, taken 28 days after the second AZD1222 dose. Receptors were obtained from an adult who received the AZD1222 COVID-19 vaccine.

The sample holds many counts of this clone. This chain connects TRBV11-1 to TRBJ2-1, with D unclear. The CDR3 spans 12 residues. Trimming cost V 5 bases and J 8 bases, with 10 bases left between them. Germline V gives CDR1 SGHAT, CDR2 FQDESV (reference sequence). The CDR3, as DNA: TGTGCCAGCAGCCCGGTGTGGGATGAGCAGTTCTTC. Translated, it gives CASSPVWDEQFF.

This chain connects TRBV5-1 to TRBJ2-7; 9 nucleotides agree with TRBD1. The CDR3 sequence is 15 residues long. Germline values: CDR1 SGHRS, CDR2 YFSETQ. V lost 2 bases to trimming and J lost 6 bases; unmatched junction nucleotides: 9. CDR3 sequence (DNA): TGCGCCAGCAGCTTATCACAGGGGGCACAGGGCGAGCAGTACTTC. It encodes CASSLSQGAQGEQYF.

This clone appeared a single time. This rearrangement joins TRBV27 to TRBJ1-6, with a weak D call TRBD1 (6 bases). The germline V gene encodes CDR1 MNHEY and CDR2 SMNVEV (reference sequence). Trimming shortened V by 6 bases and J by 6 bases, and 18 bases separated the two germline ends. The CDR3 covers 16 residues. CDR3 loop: CASRTMGARANSPLHF. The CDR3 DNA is TGTGCCAGCAGAACTATGGGGGCGAGGGCTAATTCACCCCTCCACTTT.

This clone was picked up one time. The CDR3 DNA sequence: TGTGCCACCAGTGAGGGTTACGAGCAGTACTTC. Protein: CATSEGYEQYF. The chain carries TRBV24-1 and TRBJ2-7, with D hard to call. The CDR3 sequence is 11 residues long. Germline V lookup: CDR1 KGHDR, CDR2 SFDVKD. Trimming took off 4 bases at V and 4 bases at J, with 4 bases between the two ends.

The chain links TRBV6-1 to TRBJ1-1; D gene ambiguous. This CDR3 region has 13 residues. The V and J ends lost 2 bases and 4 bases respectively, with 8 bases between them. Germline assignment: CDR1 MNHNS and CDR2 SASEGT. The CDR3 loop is CASSEFRVTEAFF. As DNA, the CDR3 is TGTGCCAGCAGTGAATTTAGGGTCACTGAAGCTTTCTTT.

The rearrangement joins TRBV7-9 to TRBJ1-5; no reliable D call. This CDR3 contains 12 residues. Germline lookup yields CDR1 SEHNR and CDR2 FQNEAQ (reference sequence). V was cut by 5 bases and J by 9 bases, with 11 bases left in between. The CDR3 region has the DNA TGTGCCAGCAGCCCCCACGAGGGGCCCCAGCATTTT. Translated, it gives CASSPHEGPQHF.

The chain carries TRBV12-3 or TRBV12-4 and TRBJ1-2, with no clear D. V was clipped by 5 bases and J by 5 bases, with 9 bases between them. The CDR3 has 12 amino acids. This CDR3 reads CASSRGIYGYTF. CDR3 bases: TGTGCCAGCAGTCGGGGTATTTATGGCTACACCTTC.

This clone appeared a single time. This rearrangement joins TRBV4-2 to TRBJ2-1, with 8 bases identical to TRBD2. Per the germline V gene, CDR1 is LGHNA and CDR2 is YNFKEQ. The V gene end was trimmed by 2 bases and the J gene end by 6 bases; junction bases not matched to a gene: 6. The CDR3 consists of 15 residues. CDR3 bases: TGTGCCAGCAGCCAAACTAGCGGTTCAGCCAATGAGCAGTTCTTC. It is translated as CASSQTSGSANEQFF.

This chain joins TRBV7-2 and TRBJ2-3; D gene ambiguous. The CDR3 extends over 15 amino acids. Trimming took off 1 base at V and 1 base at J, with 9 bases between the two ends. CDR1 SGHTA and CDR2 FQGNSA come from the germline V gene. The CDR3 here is CASSLGLPGTDTQYF. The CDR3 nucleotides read TGTGCCAGCAGCTTAGGACTCCCCGGCACAGATACGCAGTATTTT.

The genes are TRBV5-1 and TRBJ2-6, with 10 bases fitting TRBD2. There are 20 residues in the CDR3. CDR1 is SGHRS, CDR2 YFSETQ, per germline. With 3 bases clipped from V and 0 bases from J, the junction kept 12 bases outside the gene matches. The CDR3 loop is CASSSVGLATLLSGANVLTF. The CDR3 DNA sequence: TGCGCCAGCAGCTCTGTGGGACTAGCGACCCTACTCTCTGGGGCCAACGTCCTGACTTTC.

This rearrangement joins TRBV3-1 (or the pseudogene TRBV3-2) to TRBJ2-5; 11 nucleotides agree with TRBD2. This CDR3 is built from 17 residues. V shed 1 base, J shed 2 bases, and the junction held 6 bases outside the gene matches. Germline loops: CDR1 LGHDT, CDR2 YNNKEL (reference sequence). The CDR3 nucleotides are TGTGCCAGCAGCCAAGCTCCTAGCGGGGGGAAACAAGAGACCCAGTACTTC. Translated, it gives CASSQAPSGGKQETQYF.

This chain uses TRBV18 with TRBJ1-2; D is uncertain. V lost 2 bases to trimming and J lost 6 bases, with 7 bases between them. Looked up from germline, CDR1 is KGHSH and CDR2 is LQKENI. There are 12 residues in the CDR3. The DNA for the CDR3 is TGTGCCAGCTCACCAAGGGCGGATGGCTACACCTTC. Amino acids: CASSPRADGYTF.

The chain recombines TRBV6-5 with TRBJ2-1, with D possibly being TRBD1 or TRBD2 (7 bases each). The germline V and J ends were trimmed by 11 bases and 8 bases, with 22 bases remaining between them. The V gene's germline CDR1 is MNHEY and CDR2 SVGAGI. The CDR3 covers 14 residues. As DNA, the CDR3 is TGTGCCTCCAGGGGGGGGCGCGTACGGGATGAGCAGTTCTTC. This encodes CASRGGRVRDEQFF.

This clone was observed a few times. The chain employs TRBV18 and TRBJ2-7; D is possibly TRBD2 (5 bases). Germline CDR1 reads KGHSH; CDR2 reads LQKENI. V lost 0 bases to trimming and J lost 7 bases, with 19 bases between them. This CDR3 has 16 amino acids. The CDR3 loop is CASSPPGSSSLREQYF. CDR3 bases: TGTGCCAGCTCACCACCGGGTTCTAGCAGCCTTAGGGAGCAGTACTTC.

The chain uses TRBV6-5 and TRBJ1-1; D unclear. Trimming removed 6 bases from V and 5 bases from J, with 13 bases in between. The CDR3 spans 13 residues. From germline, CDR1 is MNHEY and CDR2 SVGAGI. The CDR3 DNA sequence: TGTGCCAGCAGGAAGGCTTGGGCGACTGAAGCTTTCTTT. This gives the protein CASRKAWATEAFF.

The CDR3 spells CASSRGGDHQPQHF. The CDR3 DNA reads TGTGCCAGCAGCCGAGGGGGAGACCATCAGCCCCAGCATTTT. The rearrangement joins TRBV7-9 to TRBJ1-5; possibly TRBD1 for D (6 bases). The CDR3 extends over 14 amino acids. The germline V and J ends were trimmed by 5 bases and 5 bases, with 13 bases remaining between them. The germline gives CDR1 SEHNR, CDR2 FQNEAQ (reference sequence).

CDR3 protein: CASSIGTVRYTGELFF. CDR3 DNA sequence: TGTGCCAGTAGTATCGGGACTGTGCGGTACACCGGGGAGCTGTTTTTT. V and J are TRBV19 and TRBJ2-2; D perhaps matches TRBD2 (6 bases). V lost 3 bases and J lost 3, with 14 bases in between. The CDR3 is 16 amino acids. Looked up from germline, CDR1 is LNHDA and CDR2 is SQIVND (reference sequence).

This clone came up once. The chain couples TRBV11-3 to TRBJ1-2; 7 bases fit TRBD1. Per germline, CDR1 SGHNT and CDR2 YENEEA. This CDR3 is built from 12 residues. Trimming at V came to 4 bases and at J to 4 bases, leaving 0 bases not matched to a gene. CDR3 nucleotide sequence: TGTGCCAGCAGCTCAGGGGGCTATGGCTACACCTTC. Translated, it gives CASSSGGYGYTF.

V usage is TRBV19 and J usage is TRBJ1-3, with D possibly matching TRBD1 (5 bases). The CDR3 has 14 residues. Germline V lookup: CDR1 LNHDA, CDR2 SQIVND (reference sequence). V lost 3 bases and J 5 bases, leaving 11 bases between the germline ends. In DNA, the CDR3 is TGTGCCAGTAGTATTCGGGGGTACCGAAACACCATATATTTT. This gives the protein CASSIRGYRNTIYF.

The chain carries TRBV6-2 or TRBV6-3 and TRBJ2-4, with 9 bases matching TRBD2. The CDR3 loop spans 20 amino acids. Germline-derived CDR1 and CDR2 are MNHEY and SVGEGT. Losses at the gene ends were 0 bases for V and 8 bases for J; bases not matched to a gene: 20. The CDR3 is CASSYSTVAGDAEPGDIQYF. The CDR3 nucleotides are TGTGCCAGCAGTTACTCGACGGTAGCGGGAGATGCGGAGCCTGGGGACATTCAGTACTTC.